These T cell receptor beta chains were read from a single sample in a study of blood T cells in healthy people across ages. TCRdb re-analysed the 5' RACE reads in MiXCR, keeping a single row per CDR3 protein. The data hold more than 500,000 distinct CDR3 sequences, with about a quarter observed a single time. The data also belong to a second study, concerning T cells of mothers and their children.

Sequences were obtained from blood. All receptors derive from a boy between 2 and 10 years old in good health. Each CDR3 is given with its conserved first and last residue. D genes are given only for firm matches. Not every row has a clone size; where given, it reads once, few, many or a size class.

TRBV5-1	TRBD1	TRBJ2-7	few	CASSLDPIRTGQVYEQYF	TGCGCCAGCAGCTTGGACCCAATAAGGACAGGGCAAGTCTACGAGCAGTACTTC
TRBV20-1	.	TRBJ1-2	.	CSARGPGLSYGYTF	TGCAGTGCTAGAGGACCGGGACTGAGCTATGGCTACACCTTC
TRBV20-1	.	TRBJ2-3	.	CSVEEVDTQYF	TGCAGTGTTGAGGAAGTAGATACGCAGTATTTT
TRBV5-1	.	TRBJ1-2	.	CASSLAGTNTYGYTF	TGCGCCAGCAGCTTGGCAGGGACCAATACCTATGGCTACACCTTC
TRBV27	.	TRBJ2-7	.	CASSMGKGPYEQYF	TGTGCCAGCTCCATGGGGAAGGGGCCCTACGAGCAGTACTTC
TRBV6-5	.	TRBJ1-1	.	CASRDLRISEDTEAFF	TGTGCCAGCAGGGACTTGAGAATCAGCGAGGACACTGAAGCTTTCTTT
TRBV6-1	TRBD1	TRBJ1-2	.	CASSVSETGMNGYTF	TGCGCCAGCAGTGTCAGCGAGACAGGGATGAATGGCTACACCTTC
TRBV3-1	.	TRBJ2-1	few	CASSQTLDNEQFF	TGTGCCAGCAGCCAGACCCTGGACAATGAGCAGTTCTTC
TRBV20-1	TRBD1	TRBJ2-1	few	CSASKTGYEQFF	TGCAGTGCTAGTAAGACAGGGTATGAGCAGTTCTTC
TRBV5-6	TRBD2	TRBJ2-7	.	CASSLFRSSGLYEQYF	TGTGCCAGCAGCTTGTTTAGGTCTAGCGGGCTTTACGAGCAGTACTTC
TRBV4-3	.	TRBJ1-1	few	CASSQGGGRRTEAFF	TGCGCCAGCAGCCAAGGTGGGGGCCGGAGGACTGAAGCTTTCTTT
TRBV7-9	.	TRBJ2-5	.	CASSFSPRGETQYF	TGTGCCAGCAGCTTCTCGCCGCGGGGAGAGACCCAGTACTTC
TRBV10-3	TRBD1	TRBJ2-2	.	CAIRGDRAETGELFF	TGTGCCATCAGGGGGGACAGGGCAGAGACCGGGGAGCTGTTTTTT
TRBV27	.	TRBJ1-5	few	CASSSFSNQPQHF	TGTGCCAGCAGTTCGTTTAGCAATCAGCCCCAGCATTTT
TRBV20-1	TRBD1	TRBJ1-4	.	CSARDDGDRGNEKLFF	TGCAGTGCTAGAGATGACGGGGACAGGGGGAATGAAAAACTGTTTTTT
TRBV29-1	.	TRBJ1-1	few	CSVEQGMNTEAFF	TGCAGCGTTGAACAGGGCATGAACACTGAAGCTTTCTTT
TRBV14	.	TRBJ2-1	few	CASSHGYAYNEQFF	TGTGCCAGCAGCCATGGCTACGCCTACAATGAGCAGTTCTTC